This T cell receptor (beta chain) was retrieved from a study of T cell changes during pregnancy in multiple sclerosis. This CDR3 contains 14 residues. The V gene's germline CDR1 is SGHTA and CDR2 FQGNSA. With V trimmed by 5 bases and J by 5 bases, 8 bases remained unmatched. Produced via immunoSEQ multiplex PCR; TCRdb's table is partial and in-frame only. The profile shows fewer than 20,000 clones, 85% to 90% of them singletons. This clone came up once. This chain joins TRBV7-2 and TRBJ2-7; TRBD2 aligns across 8 bases. This clonotype originated in a female donor with multiple sclerosis, enrolled in a pregnancy study. This specimen consisted of CD8+ T cells from peripheral blood mononuclear cells, obtained after pregnancy. CDR3 region: CASSPLIAGHEQYF. CDR3 DNA: TGTGCCAGCAGCCCGTTGATAGCGGGGCACGAGCAGTACTTC.